This TCR beta chain was profiled in a study of control samples from healthy donors and cancer patients. The CDR3 runs 14 residues. V shed 3 bases, J shed 8 bases, and the junction held 8 bases outside the gene matches. CDR1 and CDR2 (germline): KGHDR, SFDVKD. Here immunoSEQ multiplex PCR was the method, and the copy in TCRdb shows in-frame clones only, minus some. Of 100,000 to 150,000 clones listed, 75% to 95% are singletons. This TCR was recovered from a man aged 18-30 years in good health. Sequences were obtained from blood. The rearrangement uses TRBV24-1 and TRBJ1-2, with 7 bases aligning to TRBD1. The CDR3 region has the DNA TGTGCCACCAGTGATCTAACGACAGGGTCCGGCTACACCTTC. This encodes CATSDLTTGSGYTF.